Listed here are 20 T cell receptor beta chains from one sample, sequenced in a study of a mutant IDH1 vaccine in newly diagnosed glioma. Profiling relied on immunoSEQ multiplex PCR, and the TCRdb table lists in-frame clones only, not all of them. The sample holds roughly 120,000 clones; around 80% are singletons and the top ten take under 5.5%. Time point here: week 11, during vaccination. Doses of 300 ug of mutant IDH1 20-mer peptide were given with topical imiquimod. For these TCRs, the target antigens are not known. The sequencing here drew on PBMCs, taken from a glioma patient whose treatment included an IDH1 peptide vaccine. Receptors originate from a man between 35 and 55 years old with glioma.

The chain is built from TRBV11-3 and TRBJ2-6; possibly TRBD2 for D (6 bases). The CDR3 covers 15 residues. Germline loops: CDR1 SGHNT, CDR2 YENEEA. The V gene lost 5 bases and the J gene lost 2 bases, with 10 bases spanning the gap. Written as DNA, the CDR3 is TGTGCCAGCAGCCTGGGGGGAGCTGGGGCCAACGTCCTGACTTTC. This sequence encodes CASSLGGAGANVLTF.

The V gene is TRBV7-2, the J gene TRBJ2-2; D is possibly TRBD1 or TRBD2 (5 bases each). CDR1 SGHTA and CDR2 FQGNSA come from the germline V gene. V lost 5 bases to trimming and J lost 4 bases, with 11 bases between them. CDR3 length: 14 amino acids. CDR3 region: CASSPGAGTGELFF. The CDR3 coding sequence is TGTGCCAGCAGCCCCGGGGCGGGCACCGGGGAGCTGTTTTTT.

The chain carries TRBV9 and TRBJ1-2; D is uncertain. This CDR3 is built from 13 residues. Per germline, CDR1 SGDLS and CDR2 YYNGEE. Trimming left V 2 bases short and J 5 bases short, with 10 bases between. DNA for the CDR3: TGTGCCAGCAGCGTGGACGGGGTATATGGCTACACCTTC. Protein sequence: CASSVDGVYGYTF.

This clone was found once. This chain connects TRBV5-4 to TRBJ2-2, with 9 bases lining up with TRBD2. CDR3 length: 16 amino acids. Germline V CDR1 and CDR2: SGHNT, YYREEE (reference sequence). The ends lost 2 bases at V and 4 bases at J; junction bases unmatched: 6. The CDR3 DNA follows: TGTGCCAGCAGCTTAGGTCTAGCGGGATCCACCGGGGAGCTGTTTTTT. This gives the protein CASSLGLAGSTGELFF. The whole variable domain, filled in from reference TRBV5-4 and TRBJ2-2, reads ETGVTQSPTHLIKTRGQQVTLRCSSQSGHNTVSWYQQALGQGPQFIFQYYREEENGRGNFPPRFSGLQFPNYSSELNVNALELDDSALYLCASSLGLAGSTGELFFGEGSRLTVL.

In this sample, this clone turned up a few times. The rearrangement joins TRBV28 to TRBJ2-7, with D perhaps being TRBD1 or TRBD2 (5 bases each). The ends were cut back, 1 base at V and 2 bases at J, with 18 bases in the middle. The CDR3 is 17 amino acids. Germline V gene data show CDR1 as MDHEN and CDR2 as SYDVKM. The CDR3 loop is CASSLSLRGSVTYEQYF. CDR3 DNA sequence: TGTGCCAGCAGTTTATCCCTTAGGGGTAGCGTCACCTACGAGCAGTACTTC.

The chain combines TRBV5-1 with TRBJ2-3, with 9 bases fitting TRBD2. The CDR3 covers 15 residues. V was clipped by 5 bases and J by 2 bases; unmatched bases: 6. CDR1 SGHRS and CDR2 YFSETQ come from the germline V gene. CDR3 region: CASRNLAGNTDTQYF. CDR3 sequence (DNA): TGCGCCAGCAGAAACCTAGCGGGGAACACAGATACGCAGTATTTT. The full variable domain, with the rest looked up from reference TRBV5-1 and TRBJ2-3, is KAGVTQTPRYLIKTRGQQVTLSCSPISGHRSVSWYQQTPGQGLQFLFEYFSETQRNKGNFPGRFSGRQFSNSRSEMNVSTLELGDSALYLCASRNLAGNTDTQYFGPGTRLTVL.

The V call is TRBV18, the J call TRBJ2-4; either TRBD1 or TRBD2 may supply D (6 bases each). This CDR3 comprises 14 residues. Trimming removed 0 bases at V and 7 bases at J, with 10 bases between. Germline V gives CDR1 KGHSH, CDR2 LQKENI. The chain's CDR3 is CASSPPGGGNIQYF. The CDR3 DNA sequence: TGTGCCAGCTCACCACCGGGGGGCGGGAACATTCAGTACTTC.

The chain carries TRBV5-6 and TRBJ1-4; TRBD1 aligns across 10 bases. The V segment lost 4 bases and the J segment 6 bases; nucleotides outside the gene matches: 6. The germline gives CDR1 SGHDT, CDR2 YYEEEE. CDR3 length: 15 residues. This chain's CDR3 is CASSRRTGGYEKLFF. DNA of the CDR3: TGTGCCAGCAGCCGCCGGACAGGGGGATATGAAAAACTGTTTTTT. The whole variable domain, remainder taken from reference TRBV5-6 and TRBJ1-4, is DAGVTQSPTHLIKTRGQQVTLRCSPKSGHDTVSWYQQALGQGPQFIFQYYEEEERQRGNFPDRFSGHQFPNYSSELNVNALLLGDSALYLCASSRRTGGYEKLFFGSGTQLSVL.

The rearrangement links TRBV2 to TRBJ2-5; D gene unclear. V lost 7 bases and J 3 bases, leaving 9 bases between the germline ends. CDR1 is SNHLY, CDR2 FYNNEI, per germline. The CDR3 is 12 residues long. The CDR3 sequence: CASNLGEETQYF. CDR3 sequence (DNA): TGTGCCAGCAACCTAGGAGAAGAGACCCAGTACTTC. Looking up the rest from reference TRBV2 and TRBJ2-5 gives the full variable domain: EPEVTQTPSHQVTQMGQEVILRCVPISNHLYFYWYRQILGQKVEFLVSFYNNEISEKSEIFDDQFSVERPDGSNFTLKIRSTKLEDSAMYFCASNLGEETQYFGPGTRLLVL.

V and J are TRBV19 and TRBJ2-2; no firm D call. V was cut by 5 bases and J by 6 bases, with 16 bases left in between. Germline V gene data show CDR1 as LNHDA and CDR2 as SQIVND (reference sequence). The CDR3 is 15 amino acids. The CDR3 DNA reads as TGTGCCAGTAGTCGCGACTCATCATTCTCCGGGGAGCTGTTTTTT. Translated, it gives CASSRDSSFSGELFF.

Comment on this clone: A junction boundary mismatches the germline segment, possibly from a read error. The CDR3, as DNA: TGTGCCACCAGCAGGCTGAACACTGAATCTTTCTTT. Encoded protein: CATSRLNTESFF. V and J are TRBV15 and TRBJ1-1; D remains unclear. Per germline, CDR1 LNHNV and CDR2 YYDKDF (reference sequence). The CDR3 consists of 12 residues.

This clone was observed a few times. The rearrangement joins TRBV7-9 to TRBJ1-2; 9 bases are a match to TRBD1. CDR1 is SEHNR and CDR2 is FQNEAQ in the germline V gene (reference sequence). The CDR3 spans 12 residues. The junction had 2 bases not matched to a gene; V was cut back by 5 bases and J by 7 bases. CDR3 nucleotide sequence: TGTGCCAGCAGCCGGGACAGGGTTGGCTACACCTTC. It encodes CASSRDRVGYTF.

The rearrangement links TRBV10-3 to TRBJ1-1; 11 bases map to TRBD1. The V gene end was trimmed by 0 bases and the J gene end by 6 bases; junction bases not matched to a gene: 3. The CDR3 is 15 amino acids. Germline V lookup: CDR1 ENHRY, CDR2 SYGVKD. CDR3 protein: CAISESGQGASEAFF. Here the CDR3 DNA reads TGTGCCATCAGTGAGTCAGGACAGGGGGCGTCTGAAGCTTTCTTT.

V usage is TRBV6-5 and J usage is TRBJ1-3; D gene uncertain. The CDR3 contains 13 residues. V lost 6 bases and J 2 bases, leaving 8 bases between the germline ends. CDR1 and CDR2 (germline): MNHEY, SVGAGI. CDR3: CASRLEAGNTIYF. The CDR3 nucleotides are TGTGCCAGCAGACTGGAGGCTGGAAACACCATATATTTT.

V gene TRBV30 combines with J gene TRBJ1-1; D gene uncertain. The CDR3 runs 14 residues. CDR1 is GTSNPN and CDR2 is SVGIG in the germline V gene (reference sequence). V lost 2 bases and J 5 bases, leaving 15 bases between the germline ends. The DNA for the CDR3 is TGTGCCTGGAGTTTAGGGAGAGGAACAACTGAAGCTTTCTTT. Translation: CAWSLGRGTTEAFF. Filled out from reference TRBV30 and TRBJ1-1, the complete variable domain reads SQTIHQWPATLVQPVGSPLSLECTVEGTSNPNLYWYRQAAGRGLQLLFYSVGIGQISSEVPQNLSASRPQDRQFILSSKKLLLSDSGFYLCAWSLGRGTTEAFFGQGTRLTVV.

The chain has TRBV18 and TRBJ2-7; possibly TRBD1 or TRBD2 for D (5 bases each). Trimming cost V 3 bases and J 2 bases, with 11 bases left between them. The germline V gene encodes CDR1 KGHSH and CDR2 LQKENI. The CDR3 contains 14 residues. The CDR3 loop reads CASSPWDRTYEQYF. The CDR3 DNA reads as TGTGCCAGCTCACCGTGGGACCGCACCTACGAGCAGTACTTC.

This clone was detected once. The gene calls are TRBV6-5 and TRBJ2-2; D is uncertain. Germline CDR1 is MNHEY and CDR2 is SVGAGI. V gave up 5 bases and J gave up 8 bases, with 12 bases separating them. The CDR3 has 13 residues. Here the CDR3 DNA reads TGTGCCAGCAGTCTCGGGTCAGGAGGGGAGCTGTTTTTT. This translates into CASSLGSGGELFF.

The J gene is TRBJ2-7, the V gene TRBV5-1; tentative D call: TRBD1 (5 bases). The V end lost 4 bases, the J end lost 6 bases, and 11 bases lay between the germline ends. This CDR3 has 12 residues. Germline V CDR1 and CDR2: SGHRS, YFSETQ. The CDR3: CASSDSSPEQYF. For the CDR3, the DNA is TGCGCCAGCAGCGACAGTTCCCCCGAGCAGTACTTC.

This chain connects TRBV6-1 to TRBJ2-2; maybe TRBD1 (6 bases). The CDR3 runs 14 residues. The germline V and J ends were trimmed by 3 bases and 7 bases, with 12 bases remaining between them. Germline V gives CDR1 MNHNS, CDR2 SASEGT. The DNA of the CDR3 is TGTGCCAGCAGTGACCCAGGGGTGGTCGGGGAGCTGTTTTTT. Amino acids: CASSDPGVVGELFF.

This clone was found a few times. The chain is built from TRBV30 and TRBJ1-1; the D is unclear. Germline-derived CDR1 and CDR2 are GTSNPN and SVGIG (reference sequence). There are 12 residues in the CDR3. V lost 3 bases and J lost 4, with 9 bases in between. The CDR3 spells CAWSPTGTEAFF. In DNA, the CDR3 is TGTGCCTGGAGCCCAACGGGCACTGAAGCTTTCTTT. The full variable domain, with the rest looked up from reference TRBV30 and TRBJ1-1, is SQTIHQWPATLVQPVGSPLSLECTVEGTSNPNLYWYRQAAGRGLQLLFYSVGIGQISSEVPQNLSASRPQDRQFILSSKKLLLSDSGFYLCAWSPTGTEAFFGQGTRLTVV.